This entry lists 6 T cell receptor beta chains sequenced from one sample in a study of regulatory T cells in long-lasting Graves disease. Time point described: newly diagnosed GD, antithyroid drugs for less than 3 months. Following extraction of RNA from PBMCs, that RNA was used to make the TCR library. Investigators prepared the TCR beta libraries by applying iRepertoire HTBI primers and Arm-PCR of CDR3 regions. One entry per CDR3 protein, called by TCRdb with MiXCR from the multiplex PCR reads. This sample has under 450,000 distinct CDR3 sequences, with 15% to 20% found just once. In addition, the sample was reused for a study of T cells in Graves' hyperthyroidism and ophthalmopathy.

Sequenced material: peripheral blood mononuclear cells (PBMCs), taken at new diagnosis, from a patient treated with antithyroid drugs. The receptor source for this set is a woman between 18 and 29 years old with Graves disease.

This clonotype was counted at least ten times. The rearrangement uses TRBV6-1 and TRBJ2-1; a weak D match, TRBD2 (6 bases). The CDR3 has 15 residues. The germline gives CDR1 MNHNS, CDR2 SASEGT. V lost 7 bases to trimming and J lost 7 bases, with 20 bases between them. The CDR3 sequence: CASTWEVAAPNEQFF. The CDR3 DNA sequence: TGTGCCAGCACCTGGGAGGTAGCGGCTCCAAATGAGCAGTTCTTC.

The sample holds a few counts of this clonotype. The chain combines TRBV24-1 with TRBJ2-1, with D tentatively TRBD1 (6 bases). Looked up from germline, CDR1 is KGHDR and CDR2 is SFDVKD. V was clipped by 0 bases and J by 13 bases, with 21 bases between them. This CDR3 comprises 16 residues. DNA of the CDR3: TGTGCCACCAGTGATTTGAAGGCGAGCAGGGGCCTAGCACAGTTCTTC. Its translation: CATSDLKASRGLAQFF.

This clonotype was detected a few times. The V gene is TRBV6-1, the J gene TRBJ2-3; D possibly corresponds to TRBD2 (6 bases). The CDR3 consists of 14 residues. The V end lost 1 base, the J end lost 3 bases, and 8 bases lay between the germline ends. CDR1 is MNHNS, CDR2 SASEGT, per germline. CDR3 sequence: CASSEVAGTDTQYF. DNA for the CDR3: TGTGCCAGCAGTGAAGTGGCGGGGACAGATACGCAGTATTTT.

The V and J genes are TRBV10-1 and TRBJ1-1; D unclear. From germline, CDR1 is WNHNN and CDR2 SYGVQD (reference sequence). Trimming took 0 bases from V and 1 from J, leaving 9 bases between them. The CDR3 has 15 residues. The CDR3: CASSESVSGNTEAFF. As DNA, the CDR3 is TGCGCCAGCAGTGAGTCTGTGAGTGGGAACACTGAAGCTTTCTTT.

The chain is built from TRBV29-1 and TRBJ2-7; TRBD1 might be the D (6 bases). V shed 1 base and J shed 3 bases, with 13 bases lying between them. The germline CDR1 and CDR2 sequences are SQVTM and ANQGSEA. The CDR3 covers 14 residues. Here the CDR3 DNA reads TGCAGCGTTGAAGTGGATACAGGGAGCTACGAGCAGTACTTC. This gives the protein CSVEVDTGSYEQYF.

This clonotype has ten or more counts. The V gene is TRBV11-2, the J gene TRBJ1-4; tentative D call: TRBD1 (6 bases). The V gene's germline CDR1 is SGHAT and CDR2 FQNNGV. With 1 base removed from V and 1 base from J, the gap between germline ends came to 10 bases. CDR3 size: 16 residues. In DNA form, the CDR3 reads TGTGCCAGCAGCTTAGTGACAGGAATAACTAATGAAAAACTGTTTTTT. This gives the protein CASSLVTGITNEKLFF.